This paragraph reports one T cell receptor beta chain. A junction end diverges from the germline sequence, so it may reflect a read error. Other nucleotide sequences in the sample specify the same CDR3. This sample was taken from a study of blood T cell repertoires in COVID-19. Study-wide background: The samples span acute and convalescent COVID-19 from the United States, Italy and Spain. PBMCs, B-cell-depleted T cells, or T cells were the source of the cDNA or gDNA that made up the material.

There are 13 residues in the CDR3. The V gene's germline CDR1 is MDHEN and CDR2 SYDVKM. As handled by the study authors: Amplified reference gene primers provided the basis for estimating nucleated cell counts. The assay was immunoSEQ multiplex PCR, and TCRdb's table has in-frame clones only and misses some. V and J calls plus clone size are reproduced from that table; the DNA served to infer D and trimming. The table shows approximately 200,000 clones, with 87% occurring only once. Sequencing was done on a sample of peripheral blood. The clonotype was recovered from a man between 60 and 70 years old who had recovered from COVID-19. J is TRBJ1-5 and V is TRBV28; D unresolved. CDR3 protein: CAIQWAPNQPQHF. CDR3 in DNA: TGTGCCATCCAGTGGGCCCCAAATCAACCCCAGCATTTT.